Sequencing of this T cell receptor beta chain was carried out in a study of T cell repertoires in cytomegalovirus infection. Study as a whole: Matching HLA type and CMV infection were both indicated by public TCR beta signatures.

The germline gives CDR1 MGHRA, CDR2 YSYEKL. The CDR3 totals 12 residues. A few counts support this clonotype. Its antigen is unidentified. The junction differs from germline at one of its ends, possibly a read error. Study results and caveats: The ex vivo response was dominated by HLA-C-restricted CMV-specific TCR beta clonotypes.

TCRdb processed the reads anew with MiXCR; each CDR3 protein has one entry. The repertoire holds 300,000 to 450,000 distinct CDR3 sequences, with 15% to 20% as singletons. The rearrangement links TRBV4-1 to TRBJ2-7; possibly TRBD1 for D (5 bases). This sequence originates from a human donor in good health (CMV status not recorded). Some clones in this sample may be carry-over from other donors' samples. What was sequenced was PBMCs. The CDR3 DNA reads as TGTGCCAGCAGCCGAGTAGGGGATGAGCAGTACTTC. This sequence encodes CASSRVGDEQYF.